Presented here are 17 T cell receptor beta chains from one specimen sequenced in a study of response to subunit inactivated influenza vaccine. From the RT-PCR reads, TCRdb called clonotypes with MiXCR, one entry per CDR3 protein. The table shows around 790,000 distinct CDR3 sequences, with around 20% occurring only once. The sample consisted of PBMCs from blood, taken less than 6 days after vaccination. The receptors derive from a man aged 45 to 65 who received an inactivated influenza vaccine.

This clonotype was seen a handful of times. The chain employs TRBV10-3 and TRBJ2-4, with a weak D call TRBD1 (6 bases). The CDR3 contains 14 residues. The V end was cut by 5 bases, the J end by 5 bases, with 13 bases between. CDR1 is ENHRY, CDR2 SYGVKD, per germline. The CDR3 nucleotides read TGTGCCATCAGTTCCATGGACAGACAAAACATTCAGTACTTC. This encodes CAISSMDRQNIQYF.

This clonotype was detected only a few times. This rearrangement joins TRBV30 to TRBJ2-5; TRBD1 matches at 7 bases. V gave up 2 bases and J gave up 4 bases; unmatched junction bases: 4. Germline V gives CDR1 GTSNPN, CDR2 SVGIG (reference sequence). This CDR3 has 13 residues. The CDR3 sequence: CAWSSNRGETQYF. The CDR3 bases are TGTGCCTGGAGTAGTAACAGGGGAGAGACCCAGTACTTC. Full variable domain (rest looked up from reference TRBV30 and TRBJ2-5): SQTIHQWPATLVQPVGSPLSLECTVEGTSNPNLYWYRQAAGRGLQLLFYSVGIGQISSEVPQNLSASRPQDRQFILSSKKLLLSDSGFYLCAWSSNRGETQYFGPGTRLLVL.

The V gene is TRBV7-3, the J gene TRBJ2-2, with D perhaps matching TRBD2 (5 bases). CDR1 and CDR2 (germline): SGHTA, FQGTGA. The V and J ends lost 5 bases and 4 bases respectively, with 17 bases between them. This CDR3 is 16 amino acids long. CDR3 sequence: CASSLSAGTSTGELFF. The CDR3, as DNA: TGTGCCAGCAGCCTAAGCGCAGGCACTAGCACCGGGGAGCTGTTTTTT.

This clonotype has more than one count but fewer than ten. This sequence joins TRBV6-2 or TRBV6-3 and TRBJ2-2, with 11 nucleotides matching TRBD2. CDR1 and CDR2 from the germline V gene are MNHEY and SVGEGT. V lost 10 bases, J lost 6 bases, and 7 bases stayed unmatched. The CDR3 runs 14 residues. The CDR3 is CAIQTSGVSGELFF. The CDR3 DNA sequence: TGTGCCATCCAGACTAGCGGGGTCTCCGGGGAGCTGTTTTTT.

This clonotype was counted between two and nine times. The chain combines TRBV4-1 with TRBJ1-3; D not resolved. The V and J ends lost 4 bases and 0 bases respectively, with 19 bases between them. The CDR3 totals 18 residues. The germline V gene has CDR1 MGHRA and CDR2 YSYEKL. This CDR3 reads CASSPSHLLRLSGNTIYF. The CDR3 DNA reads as TGCGCCAGCAGCCCCTCCCACCTTCTTCGGCTCTCTGGAAACACCATATATTTT.

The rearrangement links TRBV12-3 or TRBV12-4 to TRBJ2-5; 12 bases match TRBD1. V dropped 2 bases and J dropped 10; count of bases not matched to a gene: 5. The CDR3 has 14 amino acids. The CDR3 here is CASSLWDRGRRQYF. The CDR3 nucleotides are TGTGCCAGCAGTTTATGGGACAGGGGGCGCCGCCAGTACTTC.

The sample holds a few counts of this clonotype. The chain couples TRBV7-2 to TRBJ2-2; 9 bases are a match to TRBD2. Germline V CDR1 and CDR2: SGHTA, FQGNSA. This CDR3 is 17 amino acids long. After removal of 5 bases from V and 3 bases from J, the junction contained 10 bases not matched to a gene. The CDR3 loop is CASSPYLAGMDTGELFF. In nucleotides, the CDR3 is TGTGCCAGCAGCCCGTATCTAGCGGGAATGGACACCGGGGAGCTGTTTTTT.

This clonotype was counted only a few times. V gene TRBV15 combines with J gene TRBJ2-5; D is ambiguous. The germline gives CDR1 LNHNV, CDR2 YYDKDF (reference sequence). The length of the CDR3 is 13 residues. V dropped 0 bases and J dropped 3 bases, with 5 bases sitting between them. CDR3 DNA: TGTGCCACCAGCAGAGATACGGAAGAGACCCAGTACTTC. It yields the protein CATSRDTEETQYF.

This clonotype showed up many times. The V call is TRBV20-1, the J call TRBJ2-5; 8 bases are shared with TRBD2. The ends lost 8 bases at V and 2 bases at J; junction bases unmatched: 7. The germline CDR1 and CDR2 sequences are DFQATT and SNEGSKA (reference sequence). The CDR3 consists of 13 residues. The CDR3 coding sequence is TGCAGTACCGAGGGACTAGTTCAAGAGACCCAGTACTTC. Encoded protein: CSTEGLVQETQYF.

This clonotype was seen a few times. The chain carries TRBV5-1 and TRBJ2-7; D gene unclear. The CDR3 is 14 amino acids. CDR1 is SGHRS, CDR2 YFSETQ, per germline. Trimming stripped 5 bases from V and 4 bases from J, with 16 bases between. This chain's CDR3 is CASSSAGSGYEQYF. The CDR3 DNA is TGCGCCAGCAGTTCCGCCGGGTCTGGGTACGAGCAGTACTTC.

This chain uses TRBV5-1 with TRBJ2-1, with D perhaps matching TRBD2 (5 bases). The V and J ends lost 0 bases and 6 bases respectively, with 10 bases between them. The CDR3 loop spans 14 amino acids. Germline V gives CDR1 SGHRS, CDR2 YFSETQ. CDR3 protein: CASSLGRRGNEQFF. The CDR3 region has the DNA TGCGCCAGCAGCTTGGGGAGACGGGGCAATGAGCAGTTCTTC. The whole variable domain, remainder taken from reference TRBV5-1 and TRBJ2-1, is KAGVTQTPRYLIKTRGQQVTLSCSPISGHRSVSWYQQTPGQGLQFLFEYFSETQRNKGNFPGRFSGRQFSNSRSEMNVSTLELGDSALYLCASSLGRRGNEQFFGPGTRLTVL.

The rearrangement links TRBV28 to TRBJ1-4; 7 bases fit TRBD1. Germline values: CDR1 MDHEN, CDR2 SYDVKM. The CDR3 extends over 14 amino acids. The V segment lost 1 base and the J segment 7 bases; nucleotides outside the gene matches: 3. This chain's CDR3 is CASSLYRGGEKLFF. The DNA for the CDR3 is TGTGCCAGCAGTTTATACAGGGGTGGTGAAAAACTGTTTTTT.

CDR3 sequence reads: CASSWYQGAGYEQYF. The CDR3 DNA is TGTGCCAGCAGCTGGTACCAGGGGGCGGGTTACGAGCAGTACTTC. The V gene is TRBV7-2, the J gene TRBJ2-7; 8 bases are shared with TRBD1. Germline CDR1 reads SGHTA; CDR2 reads FQGNSA. The CDR3 is made up of 15 amino acids. The J segment lost 4 bases and the V segment lost 4 bases, leaving 9 bases of the junction unmatched.

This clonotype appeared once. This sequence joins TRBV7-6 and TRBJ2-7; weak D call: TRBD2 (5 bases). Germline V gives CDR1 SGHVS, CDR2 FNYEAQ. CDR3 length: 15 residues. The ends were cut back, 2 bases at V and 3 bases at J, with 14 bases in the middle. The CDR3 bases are TGTGCCAGCAGCTTAAGACCGGACTCGGTCTACGAGCAGTACTTC. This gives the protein CASSLRPDSVYEQYF.

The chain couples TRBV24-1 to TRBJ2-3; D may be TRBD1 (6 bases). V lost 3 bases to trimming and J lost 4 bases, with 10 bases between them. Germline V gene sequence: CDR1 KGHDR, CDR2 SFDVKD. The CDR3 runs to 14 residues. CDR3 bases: TGTGCCACCAGTGATCCCCAGGGGCCAGATACGCAGTATTTT. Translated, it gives CATSDPQGPDTQYF.

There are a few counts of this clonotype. The DNA for the CDR3 is TGTGCCACGATGGAGGGCCCGAGCACAGATACGCAGTATTTT. It yields the protein CATMEGPSTDTQYF. The rearrangement uses TRBV10-3 and TRBJ2-3, with a weak D call TRBD2 (6 bases). V lost 10 bases and J lost 0, with 14 bases in between. The length of the CDR3 is 14 residues. Germline loops: CDR1 ENHRY, CDR2 SYGVKD.

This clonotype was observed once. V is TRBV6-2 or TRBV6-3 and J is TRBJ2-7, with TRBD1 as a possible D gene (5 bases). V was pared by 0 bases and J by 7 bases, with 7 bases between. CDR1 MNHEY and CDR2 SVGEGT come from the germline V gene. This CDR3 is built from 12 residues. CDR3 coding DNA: TGTGCCAGCAGTTACTCGCGACAGGAGCAGTACTTC. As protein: CASSYSRQEQYF.